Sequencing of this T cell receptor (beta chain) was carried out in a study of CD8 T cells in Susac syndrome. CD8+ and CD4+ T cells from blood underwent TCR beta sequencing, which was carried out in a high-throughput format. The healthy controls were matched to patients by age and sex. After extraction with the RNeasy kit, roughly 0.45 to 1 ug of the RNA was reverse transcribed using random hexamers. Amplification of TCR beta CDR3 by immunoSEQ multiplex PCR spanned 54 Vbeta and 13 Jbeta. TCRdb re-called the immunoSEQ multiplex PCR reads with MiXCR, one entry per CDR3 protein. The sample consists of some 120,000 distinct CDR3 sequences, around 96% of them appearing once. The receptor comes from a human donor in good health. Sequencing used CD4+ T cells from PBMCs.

CDR3 residues: CSAGLEVYGYTF. The CDR3 DNA follows: TGCAGTGCTGGGCTGGAGGTCTATGGCTACACCTTC. This chain connects TRBV20-1 to TRBJ1-2; unclear D gene. Germline values: CDR1 DFQATT, CDR2 SNEGSKA (reference sequence). This CDR3 comprises 12 residues. Trimming shortened V by 5 bases and J by 4 bases, and 11 bases separated the two germline ends.